These 5 T cell receptor beta chains were all obtained from the same sample, sequenced in a study of T cells in Graves' hyperthyroidism and ophthalmopathy. Amplification targeted TCR beta CDR3 regions from RNA transcripts. Carried out on the TCR CDR3, a first-round RT-PCR used the HTBI primer set. TCRdb recomputed calls from the multiplex PCR reads with MiXCR, one row per CDR3 protein. This table holds a few hundred thousand distinct CDR3 sequences, approximately 18% found once. The sample taken for sequencing was blood. The receptors come from a man aged 45-65 years with Graves' ophthalmopathy.

This clonotype was seen many times. This chain connects TRBV3-1 to TRBJ1-2; 7 bases fit TRBD1. V was pared by 0 bases and J by 4 bases, with 8 bases of the junction left unmatched. This CDR3 region has 16 residues. Germline values: CDR1 LGHDT, CDR2 YNNKEL (reference sequence). The DNA for the CDR3 is TGTGCCAGCAGCCAAGATGGGCCGGGACAGTCCTATGGCTACACCTTC. Protein: CASSQDGPGQSYGYTF.

V and J are TRBV27 and TRBJ1-5; TRBD1 might be the D (6 bases). The CDR3 is 16 residues long. Trimming cost V 5 bases and J 5 bases, with 19 bases left between them. Germline assignment: CDR1 MNHEY and CDR2 SMNVEV (reference sequence). The CDR3 here is CASSPWIGGIDQPQHF. The CDR3 DNA follows: TGTGCCAGCAGTCCGTGGATAGGGGGTATAGATCAGCCCCAGCATTTT.

This clonotype was observed a few times. V is TRBV6-9 and J is TRBJ2-5, with 11 bases identical to TRBD2. J gave up 3 bases and V 4 bases, and 4 bases lay outside the gene matches. Germline values: CDR1 MNHGY, CDR2 SVAAGI. The CDR3 totals 15 residues. The CDR3 is CASSWGTSGKETQYF. As DNA, the CDR3 is TGTGCCAGCAGTTGGGGGACTAGCGGAAAAGAGACCCAGTACTTC.

This chain links TRBV12-3 or TRBV12-4 with TRBJ1-1; possibly TRBD1 for D (5 bases). Trimming shortened V by 3 bases and J by 4 bases, and 12 bases separated the two germline ends. The CDR3 loop spans 14 amino acids. The CDR3 DNA reads as TGTGCCAGCAGTTTTTCCAGGGTCGGCACTGAAGCTTTCTTT. Translation gives CASSFSRVGTEAFF.

The chain uses TRBV19 and TRBJ1-2, with 7 bases fitting TRBD1. The germline gives CDR1 LNHDA, CDR2 SQIVND (reference sequence). Losses at the gene ends were 11 bases for V and 5 bases for J; bases not matched to a gene: 14. This CDR3 region has 14 residues. The CDR3: CACSGGQTLYGYTF. CDR3 coding DNA: TGTGCCTGCAGCGGGGGACAGACCCTTTATGGCTACACCTTC.